The subject of this entry is one TCR beta chain. The source of the sample is a study of blood T cell repertoires in COVID-19. Study at large: Samples representing acute and convalescent COVID-19 were sourced from the United States, Italy and Spain.

The CDR3 consists of 13 residues. In germline, CDR1 is DFQATT, CDR2 SNEGSKA (reference sequence). The ends lost 3 bases at V and 6 bases at J; junction bases unmatched: 8. Assay used: immunoSEQ multiplex PCR; TCRdb lists only in-frame clones, some missing. The sample includes approximately 190,000 clones, 85% to 90% of them seen just once. The sequence derives from a woman in her thirties or forties in a cohort exposed to, infected with or recovered from COVID-19 (not recorded which). Specimen: PBMCs or T cells enriched from blood (not recorded which). This rearrangement joins TRBV20-1 to TRBJ2-7; 7 bases map to TRBD2. The DNA for the CDR3 is TGCAGTGCTAGTGAACGGGAGGCGGGCGAGCAGTACTTC. This gives the protein CSASEREAGEQYF.